The 28 T cell receptor beta chains listed next were all sequenced from one sample in a study of beta chain features in type 1 diabetes. Expressed TCRB transcripts were sequenced, since all the RNA that had been isolated was reverse transcribed. Here immunoSEQ multiplex PCR was the method, and the copy in TCRdb shows in-frame clones only, minus some. The sample has fewer than 250,000 clones, roughly 70% seen once. What was sequenced was naive CD4+ T cells from blood. The receptor set was obtained from a man in his thirties or forties in good health.

This chain links TRBV27 with TRBJ2-4, with a tentative D call TRBD1 (5 bases). The CDR3 runs to 13 residues. Germline CDR1 is MNHEY and CDR2 is SMNVEV (reference sequence). The ends were cut back, 5 bases at V and 9 bases at J, with 14 bases in the middle. The CDR3 protein is CASSPRQRGIQYF. DNA for the CDR3: TGTGCCAGCAGTCCTCGACAGCGTGGCATTCAGTACTTC.

The chain couples TRBV7-2 to TRBJ2-1, with D perhaps given as TRBD1 or TRBD2 (6 bases each). This CDR3 is built from 14 residues. CDR1 is SGHTA and CDR2 is FQGNSA in the germline V gene. V dropped 1 base and J dropped 15 bases, with 19 bases sitting between them. The CDR3 loop reads CASSLGSPGAAAFF. As DNA, the CDR3 is TGTGCCAGCAGCTTAGGTAGTCCGGGGGCTGCCGCGTTCTTC.

This rearrangement joins TRBV30 to TRBJ2-3, with 8 nucleotides matching TRBD2. The CDR3 spans 16 residues. Germline V CDR1 and CDR2: GTSNPN, SVGIG (reference sequence). The V and J ends lost 2 bases and 6 bases, in that order; junction bases with no gene match: 13. The CDR3, as DNA: TGTGCCTGGAGTCCGATACGCGGGGGGCCGGCGGATACGCAGTATTTT. As protein: CAWSPIRGGPADTQYF.

The V call is TRBV30, the J call TRBJ1-5; D gene ambiguous. Germline values: CDR1 GTSNPN, CDR2 SVGIG (reference sequence). There are 13 residues in the CDR3. Between the trimmed V and J ends, which lost 0 bases and 3 bases, there was a span of 6 bases. The CDR3 DNA reads TGTGCCTGGAGTGTAGATGCCAATCAGCCCCAGCATTTT. Translation gives CAWSVDANQPQHF.

This chain joins TRBV14 and TRBJ2-5, with TRBD1 matching 7 bases. The CDR3 sequence is 13 residues long. V lost 1 base to trimming and J lost 14 bases; unmatched junction nucleotides: 10. Germline-derived CDR1 and CDR2 are SGHDN and FVKESK. The CDR3 nucleotides are TGTGCCAGCAGCCAAGTGTCCGGACAGGCGAACTACTTC. Residues: CASSQVSGQANYF.

CDR3 sequence reads: CASKTSGKDTQYF. CDR3 coding DNA: TGTGCCAGCAAAACTAGCGGGAAGGATACGCAGTATTTT. The V and J genes are TRBV2 and TRBJ2-3, with 10 nucleotides matching TRBD2. Germline CDR1 SNHLY, CDR2 FYNNEI. After removal of 7 bases from V and 6 bases from J, the junction contained 4 bases not matched to a gene. This CDR3 has 13 amino acids.

This chain joins TRBV7-6 and TRBJ1-6; tentative D call: TRBD1 (6 bases). This CDR3 is built from 15 residues. Trimming took 5 bases from V and 10 from J, leaving 18 bases between them. The V gene's germline CDR1 is SGHVS and CDR2 FNYEAQ. The CDR3 loop is CASSQYRAQGSPLHF. The CDR3 DNA follows: TGTGCCAGCAGCCAGTACAGGGCGCAGGGATCACCCCTCCACTTT.

The CDR3: CAWSVRVLDEQYF. CDR3 in DNA: TGTGCCTGGAGTGTACGGGTCCTAGACGAGCAGTACTTC. The V and J genes are TRBV30 and TRBJ2-7; D gene uncertain. This CDR3 has 13 residues. Germline V gene data show CDR1 as GTSNPN and CDR2 as SVGIG (reference sequence). V was trimmed by 0 bases and J by 5 bases, leaving 11 bases between them.

The gene calls are TRBV19 and TRBJ1-3, with D unclear. Germline CDR1 reads LNHDA; CDR2 reads SQIVND (reference sequence). This CDR3 has 11 residues. Trimming took 5 bases from V and 6 from J, leaving 5 bases between them. The CDR3 protein is CASSGENTIYF. In DNA, the CDR3 is TGTGCCAGTAGTGGCGAAAACACCATATATTTT.

This rearrangement joins TRBV9 to TRBJ2-3; D remains unclear. Trimming cost V 0 bases and J 2 bases, with 10 bases left between them. Germline CDR1 SGDLS, CDR2 YYNGEE. CDR3 length equals 15 residues. As DNA, the CDR3 is TGTGCCAGCAGCGTAGCTCAATCCCACACAGATACGCAGTATTTT. It codes for CASSVAQSHTDTQYF.

The chain is built from TRBV7-2 and TRBJ2-1, with 9 bases identical to TRBD1. Losses at the gene ends were 6 bases for V and 9 bases for J; bases not matched to a gene: 12. This CDR3 spans 15 amino acids. CDR1 and CDR2 from the germline V gene are SGHTA and FQGNSA. This CDR3 is CASRPGTGSRSEQFF. CDR3 in DNA: TGTGCCAGCAGGCCAGGGACAGGGAGCAGGAGTGAGCAGTTCTTC.

The chain recombines TRBV7-2 with TRBJ2-5; either TRBD1 or TRBD2 may supply D (5 bases each). The germline V gene encodes CDR1 SGHTA and CDR2 FQGNSA. There are 14 residues in the CDR3. Trimming left V 1 base short and J 5 bases short, with 11 bases between. In DNA, the CDR3 is TGTGCCAGCAGCTTAGACGGGACCAGGGAGACCCAGTACTTC. It specifies CASSLDGTRETQYF.

V is TRBV6-5 and J is TRBJ2-7; TRBD1 agrees at 10 bases. V dropped 4 bases and J dropped 4; count of bases not matched to a gene: 7. Germline CDR1 MNHEY, CDR2 SVGAGI. This CDR3 comprises 15 residues. CDR3 DNA sequence: TGTGCCAGCAGTTTCGGGACAGGGGCCCTTTACGAGCAGTACTTC. This gives the protein CASSFGTGALYEQYF.

The V gene is TRBV30, the J gene TRBJ1-2; tentatively, D is TRBD1 (5 bases). The CDR3 is 13 residues long. Germline values: CDR1 GTSNPN, CDR2 SVGIG (reference sequence). Trimming took off 5 bases at V and 8 bases at J, with 18 bases between the two ends. Here the CDR3 reads CAWWFQGGRGYTF. The DNA of the CDR3 is TGTGCCTGGTGGTTTCAGGGCGGTAGGGGCTACACCTTC.

The CDR3 nucleotides are TGCAGCGTTGAGATGGGCAGGGGAGCCGATGAGCAGTTCTTC. It encodes CSVEMGRGADEQFF. The chain has TRBV29-1 and TRBJ2-1; tentatively, D is TRBD1 (6 bases). Trimming left V 3 bases short and J 8 bases short, with 17 bases between. The germline gives CDR1 SQVTM, CDR2 ANQGSEA. The CDR3 sequence is 14 residues long.

V usage is TRBV30 and J usage is TRBJ1-2; possibly TRBD1 for D (6 bases). V was shortened by 4 bases and J by 8 bases, with 20 bases between the two germline ends. There are 14 residues in the CDR3. Per germline, CDR1 GTSNPN and CDR2 SVGIG (reference sequence). CDR3 DNA sequence: TGTGCCTGGAAGACAGGACGGGAACCAGGGGGCTACACCTTC. It yields the protein CAWKTGREPGGYTF.

The chain combines TRBV5-1 with TRBJ2-7; 7 bases line up with TRBD1. Germline trimming cut 3 bases from V and 3 bases from J; bases unmatched to any gene: 3. Germline assignment: CDR1 SGHRS and CDR2 YFSETQ. The length of the CDR3 is 13 residues. CDR3 loop: CASSYGQDYEQYF. The DNA for the CDR3 is TGCGCCAGCAGCTACGGACAGGACTACGAGCAGTACTTC.

V usage is TRBV20-1 and J usage is TRBJ2-4; D uncertain. CDR1 is DFQATT and CDR2 is SNEGSKA in the germline V gene (reference sequence). V was cut by 0 bases and J by 11 bases, with 8 bases left in between. The length of the CDR3 is 11 residues. The CDR3: CSAREISVQYF. Here the CDR3 DNA reads TGCAGTGCTAGAGAGATCTCAGTTCAGTACTTC.

J is TRBJ2-1 and V is TRBV29-1, with D hard to call. Germline V gene lookup returns CDR1 SQVTM and CDR2 ANQGSEA. This CDR3 contains 14 residues. V was cut by 1 base and J by 0 bases, with 7 bases left in between. The CDR3 here is CSVEGGNSYNEQFF. The CDR3 nucleotides read TGCAGCGTTGAAGGAGGAAACTCCTACAATGAGCAGTTCTTC.

The chain is built from TRBV15 and TRBJ2-1; no definite D call. Looked up from germline, CDR1 is LNHNV and CDR2 is YYDKDF (reference sequence). This CDR3 spans 15 amino acids. V shed 1 base and J shed 5 bases, with 12 bases lying between them. CDR3 nucleotide sequence: TGTGCCACCAGCAGAGGCTCTAAACTAAACAATGAGCAGTTCTTC. Its protein product is CATSRGSKLNNEQFF.

This clone was observed a single time. The chain recombines TRBV15 with TRBJ2-3; TRBD2 matches at 8 bases. This CDR3 is 14 amino acids long. CDR1 is LNHNV, CDR2 YYDKDF, per germline (reference sequence). Trimming at V came to 5 bases and at J to 7 bases, leaving 8 bases not matched to a gene. CDR3 bases: TGTGCCACCAGCGCCCGGGGGGGTGACAATACGCAGTATTTT. Protein sequence: CATSARGGDNTQYF.

The CDR3 region is CASANTGTEAFF. The CDR3, as DNA: TGTGCCAGCGCTAATACGGGCACTGAAGCTTTCTTT. The chain carries TRBV7-9 and TRBJ1-1; D is unclear. The germline V gene has CDR1 SEHNR and CDR2 FQNEAQ (reference sequence). CDR3 length: 12 amino acids. V gave up 8 bases and J gave up 4 bases, with 11 bases separating them.

The chain couples TRBV18 to TRBJ2-3, with TRBD1 matching 8 bases. The CDR3 is made up of 14 amino acids. CDR1 KGHSH and CDR2 LQKENI come from the germline V gene. V dropped 0 bases and J dropped 4; count of bases not matched to a gene: 0. CDR3 region: CASSPPTGADTQYF. The CDR3 nucleotides read TGTGCCAGCTCACCACCGACAGGGGCAGATACGCAGTATTTT.

As concerns this clone: In the same sample, other DNA sequences code for this CDR3. The chain recombines TRBV29-1 with TRBJ2-7; unclear D gene. Between the trimmed V and J ends, which lost 6 bases and 1 base, there was a span of 7 bases. The CDR3 consists of 11 residues. Germline CDR1 and CDR2: SQVTM and ANQGSEA. CDR3 protein: CSVGPSYEQYF. The CDR3 DNA sequence: TGCAGCGTGGGCCCTTCCTACGAGCAGTACTTC.

The rearrangement joins TRBV25-1 to TRBJ1-5; TRBD1 aligns across 7 bases. The CDR3 extends over 14 amino acids. The V and J ends lost 5 bases and 9 bases, in that order; junction bases with no gene match: 10. Germline assignment: CDR1 MGHDK and CDR2 SYGVNS. This CDR3 is CASSRGQGVGPQHF. DNA for the CDR3: TGTGCCAGCAGTAGGGGGCAGGGAGTGGGGCCCCAGCATTTT.

This chain connects TRBV5-4 to TRBJ2-3; 12 nucleotides agree with TRBD2. Trimming cost V 0 bases and J 0 bases; bases outside gene matches: 5. Per the germline V gene, CDR1 is SGHNT and CDR2 is YYREEE (reference sequence). The CDR3 covers 18 residues. This chain's CDR3 is CASSLGTSGIPSTDTQYF. CDR3 nucleotides: TGTGCCAGCAGCTTGGGGACTAGCGGGATCCCTAGCACAGATACGCAGTATTTT.

The J gene is TRBJ1-5, the V gene TRBV30; D might be TRBD1 (5 bases). V was clipped by 2 bases and J by 11 bases, with 16 bases between them. The CDR3 sequence is 13 residues long. Per the germline V gene, CDR1 is GTSNPN and CDR2 is SVGIG (reference sequence). DNA for the CDR3: TGTGCCTGGAGTACCCAGGGTGTGGAAACCCAGCATTTT. The encoded protein is CAWSTQGVETQHF.

The J gene is TRBJ2-5, the V gene TRBV4-3, with D uncertain. V gave up 0 bases and J gave up 5 bases, with 13 bases separating them. The CDR3 has 15 amino acids. Looked up from germline, CDR1 is LGHNA and CDR2 is YSLEER. As DNA, the CDR3 is TGCGCCAGCAGCCAAGAAGGGAAAGGGTATGAGACCCAGTACTTC. Protein: CASSQEGKGYETQYF.